The source of this T cell receptor beta chain is a study of blood T cell repertoires in COVID-19. At the level of the study: Sites in the United States, Italy and Spain provided acute and convalescent COVID-19 samples. Nucleic acid was either cDNA or gDNA, and it came from T cells, B-cell-depleted T cells, or PBMCs.

In the original workflow: Counts of nucleated cells, estimated from reference gene primer amplification, were obtained. TCRdb's table, derived via immunoSEQ multiplex PCR, lists solely in-frame clones and lacks some. The DNA was the basis for D and trimming; V, J and clone size are from that table. The sample contains over 90,000 clones, 88% of which appear only once. V shed 7 bases, J shed 6 bases, and the junction held 1 base outside the gene matches. This CDR3 is built from 13 residues. Germline values: CDR1 KGHDR, CDR2 SFDVKD. The sequencing input was peripheral blood. The chain links TRBV24-1 to TRBJ2-1; 11 bases are shared with TRBD2. The sequence derives from a human donor in a cohort sampled during active COVID-19. The CDR3 region is CATSGTSGNEQFF. The CDR3 DNA sequence: TGTGCCACCAGCGGGACTAGCGGCAATGAGCAGTTCTTC.